The clone carrying this TCR beta chain has just one count. This specimen belongs to a study of shared clonotypes between healthy human individuals. V lost 5 bases and J 2 bases, leaving 12 bases between the germline ends. The CDR3 sequence is 14 residues long. Germline V gene sequence: CDR1 SGHTA, CDR2 FQGTGA. Some clones are missing from TCRdb's copy, which holds only in-frame ones; the method was immunoSEQ multiplex PCR. Here the sample spans fewer than 400,000 clones, under 80% being singletons. This chain links TRBV7-3 with TRBJ1-1; possible D gene TRBD1, 6 bases. This clonotype was obtained from a man aged 25-40 years in good health. The sequencing input was memory CD4+ T cells sorted from blood. Subset: CD45RA-negative fraction. This chain's CDR3 is CASSQQGSNTEAFF. The CDR3 DNA reads as TGTGCCAGCAGCCAACAGGGTAGCAACACTGAAGCTTTCTTT.